This T cell receptor beta chain was sequenced for a study of blood T cell repertoires in COVID-19 (dated by TCRdb to the early 2020s). Some background on the complete study: Samples covering the acute and convalescent phases of COVID-19 were provided by collaborators in the United States, Italy and Spain. The prospective study material was composed of cDNA or gDNA derived from T cells, B-cell-depleted T cells, or PBMCs. The dataset comprised deeply sampled blood TCRbeta repertoires from subjects exposed to, actively infected with, or recovered from COVID-19. The repertoires were made available in a free public database intended to serve as a resource for research on the immune response to SARS-CoV-2. The samples were drawn from two sources: the first 160 participants of the ongoing ImmuneRACE study, and 1,254 subjects contributed by 6 global collaborators. The sample metadata nearly always contained a de-identified subject ID, COVID-19 status, age in years and sex. HLA class I and class II types, where available, came from metadata supplied by the sample provider rather than from assay-based typing.

V and J are trimmed by 1 base and 7 bases, and the gene matches miss 10 bases of the junction. The cysteine opens and the phenylalanine closes a CDR3 of 16 amino acids. Just CDR3 DNA is preserved here, 48 bases in frame from base 1. Taken from the germline V gene (reference sequence), the CDR1 and CDR2 loops are LNHNV and YYDKDF. The paper's findings and limits, for the study overall: The amount of clinical and demographic metadata varied by source and participant and was provided uncurated.

Each collaborating institution followed its own protocols to collect whole blood in K2EDTA tubes. For TCRbeta analysis, collaborators shipped samples in one of three forms: frozen whole blood, isolated PBMCs, or DNA extracted from either of those sample types. The immunoSEQ Assay, a bias-controlled multiplex PCR, was used to amplify TCRbeta CDR3 regions from genomic DNA. The published analysis was carried out like this. The number of nucleated cells in each sample was estimated by amplification of reference gene primers within the assay. To quantify the absolute abundance of each unique TCRbeta CDR3 rearrangement, sequence reads were collapsed and filtered. Productive Simpson clonality was computed per sample as the square root of Simpson's diversity index over productive rearrangements. TCRdb retrieved this table from immuneACCESS and kept in-frame rearrangements only. Not all clones are present; in checked studies, unresolved V genes account for under half, and no reason is known for the remainder. Clone size and V and J calls were adopted from that table, with D and trimming inferred from the DNA. The sample data list over 85,000 clones, and approximately 92% of these were observed just once. Less than 4.5% of the sample is taken by the ten largest.

Comment on this clone: The antigen it recognizes is unknown. Per-base qualities were not stored, and no clone one base away is much larger.

The sequence joins TRBV15 to TRBJ2-7; 10 of the junction bases match TRBD2. Sample: peripheral blood. This TCR was sampled from a man aged 18 to 30 with acute or convalescent COVID-19. CDR3 protein: CATSRVALAGAGEQYF. The DNA reads as follows: TGTGCCACCAGCAGAGTGGCTCTAGCGGGGGCCGGGGAGCAGTACTTC.